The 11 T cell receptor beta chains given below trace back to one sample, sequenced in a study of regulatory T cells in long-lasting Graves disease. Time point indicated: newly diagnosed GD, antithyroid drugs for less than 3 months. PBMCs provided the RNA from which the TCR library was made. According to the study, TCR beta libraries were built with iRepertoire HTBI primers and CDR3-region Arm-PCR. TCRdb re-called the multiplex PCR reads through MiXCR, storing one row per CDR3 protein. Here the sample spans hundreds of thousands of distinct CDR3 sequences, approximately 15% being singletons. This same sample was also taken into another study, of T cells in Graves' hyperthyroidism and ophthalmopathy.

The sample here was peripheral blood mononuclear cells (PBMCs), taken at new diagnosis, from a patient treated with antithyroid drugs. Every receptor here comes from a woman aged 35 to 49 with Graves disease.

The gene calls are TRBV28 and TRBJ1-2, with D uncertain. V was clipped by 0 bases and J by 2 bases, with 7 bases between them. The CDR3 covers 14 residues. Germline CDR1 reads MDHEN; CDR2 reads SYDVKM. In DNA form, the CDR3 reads TGTGCCAGCAGTTTATGGGCCGGAAACTATGGCTACACCTTC. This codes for CASSLWAGNYGYTF.

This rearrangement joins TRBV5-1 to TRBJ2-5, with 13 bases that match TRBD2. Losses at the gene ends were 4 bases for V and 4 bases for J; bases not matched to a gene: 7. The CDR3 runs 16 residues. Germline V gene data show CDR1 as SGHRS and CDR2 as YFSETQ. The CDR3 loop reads CASSLGTSGTPETQYF. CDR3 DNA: TGCGCCAGCAGCCTCGGGACTAGCGGGACCCCAGAGACCCAGTACTTC.

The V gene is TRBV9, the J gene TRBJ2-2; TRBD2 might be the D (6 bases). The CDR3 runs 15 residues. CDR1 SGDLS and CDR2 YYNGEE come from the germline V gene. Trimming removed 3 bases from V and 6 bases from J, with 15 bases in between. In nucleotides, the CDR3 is TGTGCCAGCAGCGGGGGGGAACTAGTCGCCGGGGAGCTGTTTTTT. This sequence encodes CASSGGELVAGELFF.

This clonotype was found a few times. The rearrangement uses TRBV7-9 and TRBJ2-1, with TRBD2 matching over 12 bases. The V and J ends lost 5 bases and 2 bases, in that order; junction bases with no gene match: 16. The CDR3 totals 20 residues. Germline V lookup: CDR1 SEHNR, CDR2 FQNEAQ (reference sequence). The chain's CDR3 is CASSGTSALAGGAPYNEQFF. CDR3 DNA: TGTGCCAGCAGCGGGACTAGCGCGCTAGCGGGAGGGGCCCCCTACAATGAGCAGTTCTTC.

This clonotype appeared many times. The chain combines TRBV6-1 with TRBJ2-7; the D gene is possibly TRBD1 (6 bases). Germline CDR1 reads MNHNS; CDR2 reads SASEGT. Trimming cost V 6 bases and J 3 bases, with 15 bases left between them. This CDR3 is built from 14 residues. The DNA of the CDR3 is TGTGCCAGCAGACAAGAGGGACAATTCTACGAGCAGTACTTC. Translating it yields CASRQEGQFYEQYF.

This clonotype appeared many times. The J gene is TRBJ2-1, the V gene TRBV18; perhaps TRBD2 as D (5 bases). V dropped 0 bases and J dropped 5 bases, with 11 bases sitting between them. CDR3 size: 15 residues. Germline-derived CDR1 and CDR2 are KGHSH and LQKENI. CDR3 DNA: TGTGCCAGCTCACCACCAGCGGTACAGCACAATGAGCAGTTCTTC. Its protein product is CASSPPAVQHNEQFF.

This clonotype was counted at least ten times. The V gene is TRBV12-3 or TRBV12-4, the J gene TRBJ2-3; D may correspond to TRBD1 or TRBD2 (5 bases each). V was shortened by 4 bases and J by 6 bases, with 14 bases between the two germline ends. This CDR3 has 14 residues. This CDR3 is CASSYGASRDTQYF. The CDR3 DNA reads TGTGCCAGCAGTTATGGGGCTAGCAGGGATACGCAGTATTTT.

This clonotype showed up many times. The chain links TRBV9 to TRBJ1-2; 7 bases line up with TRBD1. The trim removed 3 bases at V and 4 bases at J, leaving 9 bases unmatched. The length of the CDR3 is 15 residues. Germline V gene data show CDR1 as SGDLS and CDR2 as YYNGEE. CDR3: CASSAGSTGSYGYTF. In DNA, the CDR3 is TGTGCCAGCAGCGCGGGGTCGACAGGGTCCTATGGCTACACCTTC.

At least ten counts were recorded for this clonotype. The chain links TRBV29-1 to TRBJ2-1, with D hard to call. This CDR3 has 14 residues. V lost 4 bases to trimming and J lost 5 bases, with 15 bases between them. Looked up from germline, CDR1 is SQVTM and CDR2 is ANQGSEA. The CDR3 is CSVVPPNRNNEQFF. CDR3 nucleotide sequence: TGCAGCGTTGTCCCCCCGAATCGGAACAATGAGCAGTTCTTC.

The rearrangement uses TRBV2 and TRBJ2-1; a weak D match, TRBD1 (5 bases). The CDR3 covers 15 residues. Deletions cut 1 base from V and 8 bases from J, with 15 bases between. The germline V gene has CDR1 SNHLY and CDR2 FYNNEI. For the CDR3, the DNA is TGTGCCAGCAGTGAAGTGTCAGGGATAACGGATGAGCAGTTCTTC. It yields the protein CASSEVSGITDEQFF.

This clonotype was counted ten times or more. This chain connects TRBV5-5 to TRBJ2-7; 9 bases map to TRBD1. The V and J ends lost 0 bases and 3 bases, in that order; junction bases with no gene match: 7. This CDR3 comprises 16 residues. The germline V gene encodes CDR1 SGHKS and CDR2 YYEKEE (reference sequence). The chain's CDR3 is CASSLDAGTGNYEQYF. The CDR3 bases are TGTGCCAGCAGCTTGGACGCCGGGACAGGGAACTACGAGCAGTACTTC.